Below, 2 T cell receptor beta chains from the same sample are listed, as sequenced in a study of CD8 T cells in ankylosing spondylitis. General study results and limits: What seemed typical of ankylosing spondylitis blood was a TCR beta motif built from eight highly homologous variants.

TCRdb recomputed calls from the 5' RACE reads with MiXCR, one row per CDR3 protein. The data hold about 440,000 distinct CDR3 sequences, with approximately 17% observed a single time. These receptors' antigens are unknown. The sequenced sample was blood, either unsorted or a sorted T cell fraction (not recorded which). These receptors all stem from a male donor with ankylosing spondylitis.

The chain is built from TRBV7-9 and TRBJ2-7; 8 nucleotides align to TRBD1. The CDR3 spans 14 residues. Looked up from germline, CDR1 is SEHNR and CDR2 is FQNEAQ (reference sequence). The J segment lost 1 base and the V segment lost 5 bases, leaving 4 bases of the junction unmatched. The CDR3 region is CASSQGQASYEQYF. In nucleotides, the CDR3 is TGTGCCAGCAGCCAGGGACAGGCTTCCTACGAGCAGTACTTC.

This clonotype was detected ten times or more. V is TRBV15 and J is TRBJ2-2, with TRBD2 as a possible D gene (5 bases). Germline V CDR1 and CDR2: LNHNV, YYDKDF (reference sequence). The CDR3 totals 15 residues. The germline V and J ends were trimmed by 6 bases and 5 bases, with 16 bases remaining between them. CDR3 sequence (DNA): TGTGCCACCAGTATTTATCGGGGTGGAACCGGGGAGCTGTTTTTT. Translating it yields CATSIYRGGTGELFF.